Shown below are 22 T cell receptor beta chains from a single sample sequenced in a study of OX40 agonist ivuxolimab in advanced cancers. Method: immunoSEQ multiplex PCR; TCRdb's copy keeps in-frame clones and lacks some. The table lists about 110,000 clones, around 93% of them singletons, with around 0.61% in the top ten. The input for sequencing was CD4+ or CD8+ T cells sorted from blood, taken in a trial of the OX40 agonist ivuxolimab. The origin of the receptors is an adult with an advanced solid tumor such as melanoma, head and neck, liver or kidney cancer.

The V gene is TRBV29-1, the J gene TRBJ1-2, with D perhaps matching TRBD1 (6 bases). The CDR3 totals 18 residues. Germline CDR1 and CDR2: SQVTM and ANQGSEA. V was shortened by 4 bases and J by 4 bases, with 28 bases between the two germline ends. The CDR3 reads CSVVNRRRGNLGFYGYTF. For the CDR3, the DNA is TGCAGCGTTGTTAATCGGCGCAGGGGAAACCTTGGCTTCTATGGCTACACCTTC. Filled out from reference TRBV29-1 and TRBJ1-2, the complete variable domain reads SAVISQKPSRDICQRGTSLTIQCQVDSQVTMMFWYRQQPGQSLTLIATANQGSEATYESGFVIDKFPISRPNLTFSTLTVSNMSPEDSSIYLCSVVNRRRGNLGFYGYTFGSGTRLTVV.

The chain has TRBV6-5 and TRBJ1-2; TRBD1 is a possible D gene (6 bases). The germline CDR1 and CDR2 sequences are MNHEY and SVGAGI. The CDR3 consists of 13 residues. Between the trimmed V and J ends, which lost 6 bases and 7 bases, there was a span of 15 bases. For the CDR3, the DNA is TGTGCCAGCAGCAACACAGGGCTCTCTGGCTACACCTTC. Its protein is CASSNTGLSGYTF.

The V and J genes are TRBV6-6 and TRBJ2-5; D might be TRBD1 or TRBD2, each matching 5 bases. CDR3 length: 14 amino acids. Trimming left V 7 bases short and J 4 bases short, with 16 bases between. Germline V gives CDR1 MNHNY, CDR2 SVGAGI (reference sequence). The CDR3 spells CASTPGRGRETQYF. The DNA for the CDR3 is TGTGCCAGCACCCCGGGACGGGGTCGAGAGACCCAGTACTTC.

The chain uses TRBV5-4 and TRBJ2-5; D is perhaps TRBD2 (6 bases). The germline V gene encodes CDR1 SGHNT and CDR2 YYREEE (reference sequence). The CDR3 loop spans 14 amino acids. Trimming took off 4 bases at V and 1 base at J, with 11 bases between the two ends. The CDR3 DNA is TGTGCCAGCAGCCCCCGGGACTTCCAAGAGACCCAGTACTTC. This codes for CASSPRDFQETQYF.

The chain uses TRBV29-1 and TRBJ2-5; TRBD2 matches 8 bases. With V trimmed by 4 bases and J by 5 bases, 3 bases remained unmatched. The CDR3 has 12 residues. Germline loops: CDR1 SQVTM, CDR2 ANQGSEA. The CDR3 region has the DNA TGCAGCGTTGCGGGGGGGAGGGAGACCCAGTACTTC. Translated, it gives CSVAGGRETQYF.

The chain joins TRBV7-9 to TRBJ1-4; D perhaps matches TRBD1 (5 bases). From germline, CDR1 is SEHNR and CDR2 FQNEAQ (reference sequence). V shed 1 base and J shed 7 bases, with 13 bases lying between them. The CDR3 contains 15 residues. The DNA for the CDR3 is TGTGCCAGCAGCTTAGGTGGGGGAATGGGTGAAAAACTGTTTTTT. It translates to CASSLGGGMGEKLFF. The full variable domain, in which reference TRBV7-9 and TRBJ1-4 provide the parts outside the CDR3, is DTGVSQNPRHKITKRGQNVTFRCDPISEHNRLYWYRQTLGQGPEFLTYFQNEAQLEKSRLLSDRFSAERPKGSFSTLEIQRTEQGDSAMYLCASSLGGGMGEKLFFGSGTQLSVL.

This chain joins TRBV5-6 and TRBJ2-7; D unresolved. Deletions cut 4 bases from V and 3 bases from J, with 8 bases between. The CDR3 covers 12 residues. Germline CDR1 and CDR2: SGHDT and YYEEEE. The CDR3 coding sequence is TGTGCCAGCAGCCTTCAAATCTACGAGCAGTACTTC. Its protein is CASSLQIYEQYF.

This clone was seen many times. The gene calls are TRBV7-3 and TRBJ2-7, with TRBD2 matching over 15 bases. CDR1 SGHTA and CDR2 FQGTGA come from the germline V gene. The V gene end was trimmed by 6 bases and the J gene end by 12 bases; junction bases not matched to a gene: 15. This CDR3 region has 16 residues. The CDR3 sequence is CASRPPGLAGGAHLYF. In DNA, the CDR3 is TGTGCCAGCAGACCACCGGGACTAGCGGGGGGAGCCCACTTGTACTTC.

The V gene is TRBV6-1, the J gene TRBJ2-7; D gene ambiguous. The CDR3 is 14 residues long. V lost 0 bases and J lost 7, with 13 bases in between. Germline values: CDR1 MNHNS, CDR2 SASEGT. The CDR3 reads CASSEAVGLGEQYF. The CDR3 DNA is TGTGCCAGCAGTGAAGCTGTGGGTCTCGGTGAGCAGTACTTC.

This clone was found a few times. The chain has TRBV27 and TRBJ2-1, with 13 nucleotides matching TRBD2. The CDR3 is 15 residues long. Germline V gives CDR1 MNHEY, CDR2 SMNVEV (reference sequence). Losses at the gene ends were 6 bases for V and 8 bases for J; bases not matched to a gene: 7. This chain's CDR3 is CASSRLAGGLDEQFF. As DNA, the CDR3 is TGTGCCAGCAGCCGACTAGCGGGAGGTCTTGATGAGCAGTTCTTC.

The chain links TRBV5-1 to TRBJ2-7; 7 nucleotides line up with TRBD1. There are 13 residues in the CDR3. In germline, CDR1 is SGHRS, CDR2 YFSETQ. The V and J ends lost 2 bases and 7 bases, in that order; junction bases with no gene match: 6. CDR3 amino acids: CASSLGGPPEQYF. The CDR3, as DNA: TGCGCCAGCAGCTTAGGGGGCCCCCCTGAGCAGTACTTC.

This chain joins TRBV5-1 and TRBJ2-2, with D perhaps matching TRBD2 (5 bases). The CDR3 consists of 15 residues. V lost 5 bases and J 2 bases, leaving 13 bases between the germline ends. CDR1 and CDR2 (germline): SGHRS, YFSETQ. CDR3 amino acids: CASSLGRGNTGELFF. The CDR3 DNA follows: TGCGCCAGCAGTCTCGGACGGGGAAACACCGGGGAGCTGTTTTTT. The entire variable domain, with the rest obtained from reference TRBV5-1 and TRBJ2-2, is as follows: KAGVTQTPRYLIKTRGQQVTLSCSPISGHRSVSWYQQTPGQGLQFLFEYFSETQRNKGNFPGRFSGRQFSNSRSEMNVSTLELGDSALYLCASSLGRGNTGELFFGEGSRLTVL.

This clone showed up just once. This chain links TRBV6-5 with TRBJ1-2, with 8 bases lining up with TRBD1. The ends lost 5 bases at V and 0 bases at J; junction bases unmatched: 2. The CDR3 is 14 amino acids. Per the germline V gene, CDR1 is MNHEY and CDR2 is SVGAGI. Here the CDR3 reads CASSRQGSNYGYTF. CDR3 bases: TGTGCCAGCAGTCGACAGGGGTCTAACTATGGCTACACCTTC.

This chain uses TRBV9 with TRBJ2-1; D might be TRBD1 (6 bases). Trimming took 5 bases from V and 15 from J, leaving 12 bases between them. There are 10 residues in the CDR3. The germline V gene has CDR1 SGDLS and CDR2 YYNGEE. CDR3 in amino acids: CASRWGLPFF. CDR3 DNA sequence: TGTGCCAGCAGATGGGGGCTACCGTTCTTC.

In DNA, the CDR3 is TGTGCCAGCTCACTGGGGGGGGCCTACAATGAGCAGTTCTTC. Translating gives CASSLGGAYNEQFF. This chain links TRBV18 with TRBJ2-1; 7 bases are shared with TRBD2. V shed 4 bases and J 2 bases; nucleotides not matched to a gene: 2. Germline lookup yields CDR1 KGHSH and CDR2 LQKENI. CDR3 length equals 14 residues.

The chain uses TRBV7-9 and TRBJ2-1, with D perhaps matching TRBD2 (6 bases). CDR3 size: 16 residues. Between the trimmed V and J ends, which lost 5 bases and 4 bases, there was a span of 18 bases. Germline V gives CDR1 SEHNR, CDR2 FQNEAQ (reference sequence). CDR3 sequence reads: CASSRRLGTGYNEQFF. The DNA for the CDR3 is TGTGCCAGCAGCAGAAGGTTGGGGACTGGGTACAATGAGCAGTTCTTC.

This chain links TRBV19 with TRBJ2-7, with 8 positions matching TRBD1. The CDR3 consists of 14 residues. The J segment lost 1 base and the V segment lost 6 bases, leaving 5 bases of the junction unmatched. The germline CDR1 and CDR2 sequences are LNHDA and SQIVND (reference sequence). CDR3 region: CASSHRDRSYEQYF. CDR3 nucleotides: TGTGCCAGTAGCCACCGGGACAGGTCCTACGAGCAGTACTTC.

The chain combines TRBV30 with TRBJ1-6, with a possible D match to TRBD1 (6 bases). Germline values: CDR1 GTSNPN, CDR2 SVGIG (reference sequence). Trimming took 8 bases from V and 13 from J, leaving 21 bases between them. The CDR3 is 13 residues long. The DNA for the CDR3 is TGTGCCGGGGAGACAGGCCGGGGGGTTCCCCTCCACTTT. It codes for CAGETGRGVPLHF.

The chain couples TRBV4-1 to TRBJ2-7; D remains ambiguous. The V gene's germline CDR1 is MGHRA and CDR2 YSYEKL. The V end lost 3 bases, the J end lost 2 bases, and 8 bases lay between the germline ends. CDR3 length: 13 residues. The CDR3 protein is CASSHGVTYEQYF. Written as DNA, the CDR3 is TGCGCCAGCAGCCATGGCGTAACCTACGAGCAGTACTTC.

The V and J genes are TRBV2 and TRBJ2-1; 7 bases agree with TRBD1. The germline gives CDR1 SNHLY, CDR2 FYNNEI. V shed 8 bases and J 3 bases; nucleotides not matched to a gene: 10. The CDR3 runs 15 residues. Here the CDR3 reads CASGANRGGYNEQFF. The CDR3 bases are TGTGCCAGCGGGGCTAACAGGGGCGGCTACAATGAGCAGTTCTTC.

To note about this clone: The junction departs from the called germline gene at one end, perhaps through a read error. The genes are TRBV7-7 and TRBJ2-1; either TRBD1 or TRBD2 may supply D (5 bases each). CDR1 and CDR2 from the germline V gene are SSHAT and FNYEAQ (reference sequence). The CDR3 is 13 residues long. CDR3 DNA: TGTGCTAGCAGCTTAGCGTCTGGGACTGAGCAGTTCTTC. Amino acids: CASSLASGTEQFF.

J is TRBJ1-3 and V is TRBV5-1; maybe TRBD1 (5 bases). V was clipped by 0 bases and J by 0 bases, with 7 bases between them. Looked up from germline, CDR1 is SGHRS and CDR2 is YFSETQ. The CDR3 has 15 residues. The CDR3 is CASSLAGHSGNTIYF. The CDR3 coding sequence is TGCGCCAGCAGCTTGGCCGGACACTCTGGAAACACCATATATTTT.